This T cell receptor beta chain was sequenced for a study of CD8+CD57+ T cells in acquired aplastic anemia (dated by TCRdb to the late 2010s). Study-wide context: On average, sorted CD4+ and CD8+ cells yielded around 3.4 ug of extracted DNA, with a range of about 0.19 to 30 ug. CD8+CD57+ expansion was defined as frequency above the mean frequency observed in healthy subjects.

The full study reports these points: No significant difference in CD8+ Simpson's diversity was found between patients and healthy controls (P=0.060). Around 28 CD8+ CDR3 sequences were found to be shared between patients and controls, but these sequences appeared to be highly expressed in patients and within the immunodominant clones of the patients.

Trimming removed 6 bases from V and 4 bases from J, leaving 13 bases between the germline ends. Looking up the germline V gene (reference sequence) yields CDR1 MNHNY and CDR2 SVGAGI. Reading from cysteine to phenylalanine, the CDR3 counts 14 amino acids. The retained sequence is limited to the CDR3, 42 bases, with the frame set at the first base. Expansion of CD8+CD57+ cells had been shown by flow cytometry in the patients chosen for sequencing. Severe acquired aplastic anemia was diagnosed in all patients according to International Study of Aplastic Anemia and Agranulocytosis and Camitta criteria. Patients had received no therapy at the time of blood sampling. The study deep-sequenced TCR repertoires of sorted CD4+ and CD8+ blood T cells from severe aplastic anemia patients and healthy subjects. Patients were enrolled under clinicaltrials.gov protocols 00001620, 01623167, 00001397, 00071045, 00081523 and 00961064 in the USA. Ficoll-Paque density gradient centrifugation was used to isolate peripheral blood mononuclear cells. Before DNA was extracted, CD4+ and CD8+ T cells were sorted using either FACS or magnetic beads.

Genomic DNA served as template for TCR beta VDJ combination and CDR3 sequence profiling. TCR repertoire sequencing was run on an Illumina HiSeq 2000. As for how the authors treated the data: Repertoires were assessed using TRBV/TRBJ rearrangement plots, CDR3 size and DJ length profiles, and Simpson's diversity index. The most abundant DNA sequence in the deep sequencing data was taken as the immunodominant clone. CDR3 amino acid sequences were checked for sharing across subjects and were also compared against the VDJdb database and published repertoires. TCRdb itself trimmed the public reads at Q25 with fastp, ran MiXCR and retained productive beta chains. Records with the same CDR3 protein are collapsed into one entry carrying the most frequent genes and DNA. The V and J calls, along with clone size, are taken from TCRdb and not from the paper's own processing. The sample data list fewer than 250,000 distinct CDR3 sequences, and around 45% of these were observed just once. The biggest ten clones account for about 7.8% of the sample.

This clonotype was seen more than once but under ten times. No antigen is known for it. Per-base quality was not reported, and no clone a single base away is much larger than it. This clonotype was sampled from a human donor with aplastic anemia. The chain employs TRBV6-6 and TRBJ1-3, with no reliable assignment of the D segment. Sequenced: sorted CD4+, CD8+, or CD8+CD57+ T cells (not recorded which) from PBMCs. The nucleotide sequence is TGTGCCAGCAGCCCCGGAATTGAAGGAAACACCATATATTTT. It is translated as CASSPGIEGNTIYF.